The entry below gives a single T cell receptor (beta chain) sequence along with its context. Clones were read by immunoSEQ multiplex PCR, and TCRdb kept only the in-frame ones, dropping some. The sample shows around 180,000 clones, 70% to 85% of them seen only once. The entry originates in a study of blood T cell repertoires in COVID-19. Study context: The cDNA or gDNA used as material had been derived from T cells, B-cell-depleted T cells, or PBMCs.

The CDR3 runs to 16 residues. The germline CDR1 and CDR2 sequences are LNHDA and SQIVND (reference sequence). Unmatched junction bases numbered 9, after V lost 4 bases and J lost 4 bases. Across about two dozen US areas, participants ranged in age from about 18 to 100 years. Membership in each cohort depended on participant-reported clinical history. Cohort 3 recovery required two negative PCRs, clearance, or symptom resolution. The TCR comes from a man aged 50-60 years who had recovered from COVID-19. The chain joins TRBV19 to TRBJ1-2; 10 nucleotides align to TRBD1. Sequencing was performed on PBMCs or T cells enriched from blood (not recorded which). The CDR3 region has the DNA TGTGCCAGTAGTAGGGACAGGGGCCCAGGAGGCTATGGCTACACCTTC. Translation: CASSRDRGPGGYGYTF.